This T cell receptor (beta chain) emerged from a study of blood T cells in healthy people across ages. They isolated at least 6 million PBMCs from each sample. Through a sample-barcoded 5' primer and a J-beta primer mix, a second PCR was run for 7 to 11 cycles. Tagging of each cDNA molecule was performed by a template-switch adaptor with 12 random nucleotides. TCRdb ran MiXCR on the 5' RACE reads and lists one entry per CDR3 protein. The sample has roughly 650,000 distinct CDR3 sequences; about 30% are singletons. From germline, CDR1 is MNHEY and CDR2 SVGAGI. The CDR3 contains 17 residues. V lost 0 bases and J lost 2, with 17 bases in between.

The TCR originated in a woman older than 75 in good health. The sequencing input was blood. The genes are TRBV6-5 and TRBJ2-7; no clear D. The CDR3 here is CASSYSIEPGATYEQYF. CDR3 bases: TGTGCCAGCAGTTACTCGATAGAGCCTGGAGCGACCTACGAGCAGTACTTC.